The entry below describes one T cell receptor (beta chain). Its antigen specificity is not known. There are no base qualities to consult, and no much larger clone falls within one base. The CDR3 has 14 amino acids, counting the end cysteine and phenylalanine. CDR3 DNA is the only sequence kept; it has 42 bases, read in frame from the first base. The germline ends are 11 bases apart after V is trimmed by 4 bases and J by 7 bases. The germline V gene encodes CDR1 LGHDT and CDR2 YNNKEL (reference sequence). Each collaborating institution followed its own protocols to collect whole blood in K2EDTA tubes. For TCRbeta analysis, collaborator samples were shipped as frozen whole blood, as isolated PBMCs, or as DNA extracted from either sample type. TCRbeta CDR3 regions were amplified from genomic DNA by means of the immunoSEQ Assay, a bias-controlled multiplex PCR. Regarding the original processing steps: Within the assay, amplification of reference gene primers was used to estimate how many nucleated cells each sample contained. To quantify the absolute abundance of each unique TCRbeta CDR3 rearrangement, sequence reads were collapsed and filtered. For each sample, productive Simpson clonality was calculated as the square root of Simpson's diversity index across productive rearrangements. TCRdb stores this immuneACCESS table with in-frame sequences only. Part of the clones is absent; in the studies checked, under half of the shortfall reflects unresolved V genes, and no reason is known for the rest. That table furnishes V, J and clone size, whereas the DNA furnished D and trimming. In all, the sample holds about 250,000 clones, and roughly four fifths of those were seen once. The ten largest clones represent over 7.5% of the sample.

The sample originates from a study of blood T cell repertoires in COVID-19 (dated by TCRdb to the early 2020s). Regarding the study in general: Collaborator samples came from the United States, Italy and Spain and covered acute and convalescent phases of COVID-19. Samples came from the ongoing ImmuneRACE study (first 160 participants) plus 1,254 subjects from 6 global collaborators. The repertoires were made available in a free public database intended to serve as a resource for research on the immune response to SARS-CoV-2. Subjects who had been exposed to COVID-19, were actively infected with it, or had recovered from it provided the deeply sampled blood TCRbeta repertoires that made up the dataset. The material from the prospective study consisted of cDNA or gDNA derived from T cells, B-cell-depleted T cells, or PBMCs. Where available, HLA class I and class II types were taken from metadata supplied by the sample provider and were not determined by assay-based typing. The sample metadata nearly always contained a de-identified subject ID, COVID-19 status, age in years and sex.

Results the study describes overall, beyond this receptor: The amount of clinical and demographic metadata varied by source and participant and was provided uncurated.

The sequenced sample was peripheral blood. The V gene is TRBV3-1 (or the pseudogene TRBV3-2) and the J gene is TRBJ1-6, with an unclear D gene assignment. This clonotype was obtained from a man at least 80 years old with acute or convalescent COVID-19. The nucleotide sequence is given as TGTGCCAGCAGCCCCCCGATCGGGAATTCACCCCTCCACTTT. It translates as CASSPPIGNSPLHF.